The 27 T cell receptor beta chains below come from one sample, sequenced in a study of cytomegalovirus exposure and HLA in healthy donors. Primers for the PCR totalled 60 Vbeta and 13 Jbeta. Data came from immunoSEQ multiplex PCR; TCRdb stores just in-frame clones and leaves some out. The repertoire holds some 150,000 clones, with around 80% as singletons. Source material: PBMCs. Receptor source: a woman under 40 in good health and CMV-seropositive.

The rearrangement links TRBV5-1 to TRBJ1-1; the match to TRBD1 covers 8 bases. Germline CDR1 SGHRS, CDR2 YFSETQ. V gave up 4 bases and J gave up 4 bases; unmatched junction bases: 6. There are 14 residues in the CDR3. The CDR3 DNA reads as TGCGCCAGCAGCGGCCAGGGGGCAAGCACTGAAGCTTTCTTT. It encodes CASSGQGASTEAFF.

In the case of this clone: This sample includes further DNA sequences coding for the same CDR3. J is TRBJ1-1 and V is TRBV11-3; 7 nucleotides line up with TRBD1. This CDR3 is built from 14 residues. V shed 4 bases, J shed 2 bases, and the junction held 4 bases outside the gene matches. Germline V gene sequence: CDR1 SGHNT, CDR2 YENEEA. The CDR3 nucleotides read TGTGCCAGCAGCTCGGGACAGTCCAACACTGAAGCTTTCTTT. It is translated as CASSSGQSNTEAFF.

The V and J genes are TRBV10-1 and TRBJ1-5; D call uncertain. The CDR3 has 11 amino acids. Trimming cost V 7 bases and J 9 bases, with 10 bases left between them. From germline, CDR1 is WNHNN and CDR2 SYGVQD (reference sequence). CDR3 DNA: TGCGCCAGCACGGACTTGAGGCCCCAGCATTTT. It translates to CASTDLRPQHF.

This clone came up once. The rearrangement joins TRBV5-1 to TRBJ2-1; possible D gene TRBD1, 5 bases. Germline V CDR1 and CDR2: SGHRS, YFSETQ. Trimming shortened V by 0 bases and J by 3 bases, and 10 bases separated the two germline ends. The CDR3 has 15 residues. The CDR3 DNA reads TGCGCCAGCAGCTTGGAAGGGGTGGGCTACAATGAGCAGTTCTTC. As protein: CASSLEGVGYNEQFF. Drawing the rest from reference TRBV5-1 and TRBJ2-1, the complete variable domain is KAGVTQTPRYLIKTRGQQVTLSCSPISGHRSVSWYQQTPGQGLQFLFEYFSETQRNKGNFPGRFSGRQFSNSRSEMNVSTLELGDSALYLCASSLEGVGYNEQFFGPGTRLTVL.

For the CDR3, the DNA is TGTGCCAGTAGTAGCAACAGGGGAATACGATCCAATGAGCAGTTCTTC. Encoded protein: CASSSNRGIRSNEQFF. This chain joins TRBV19 and TRBJ2-1; 7 bases fit TRBD1. CDR1 is LNHDA and CDR2 is SQIVND in the germline V gene (reference sequence). The CDR3 loop spans 16 amino acids. Trimming removed 4 bases from V and 6 bases from J; junction bases left unmatched: 12.

This clone has just a few counts. The J gene is TRBJ1-4, the V gene TRBV6-6; a possible D gene is TRBD1 (6 bases). This CDR3 spans 12 amino acids. V was clipped by 10 bases and J by 5 bases, with 11 bases between them. Germline CDR1 reads MNHNY; CDR2 reads SVGAGI (reference sequence). CDR3 bases: TGTGCCACCCAGACAGGAAATGAAAAACTGTTTTTT. Translated, it gives CATQTGNEKLFF.

The chain carries TRBV10-3 and TRBJ1-2, with TRBD1 as a possible D gene (5 bases). CDR3 size: 14 residues. CDR1 and CDR2 from the germline V gene are ENHRY and SYGVKD. Trimming stripped 3 bases from V and 4 bases from J, with 12 bases between. CDR3 protein: CAISEADSFYGYTF. CDR3 nucleotide sequence: TGTGCCATCAGTGAAGCCGACAGCTTCTATGGCTACACCTTC.

The chain couples TRBV18 to TRBJ1-1; 9 bases agree with TRBD1. V shed 4 bases and J 5 bases; nucleotides not matched to a gene: 11. The CDR3 is made up of 16 amino acids. Germline loops: CDR1 KGHSH, CDR2 LQKENI. The CDR3: CASSLSWTGEGTEAFF. CDR3 DNA: TGTGCCAGCTCACTCTCCTGGACAGGGGAAGGAACTGAAGCTTTCTTT.

This rearrangement joins TRBV29-1 to TRBJ2-7; 10 positions match TRBD1. Per the germline V gene, CDR1 is SQVTM and CDR2 is ANQGSEA. The CDR3 consists of 16 residues. V dropped 5 bases and J dropped 7; count of bases not matched to a gene: 17. CDR3 coding DNA: TGCAGCGTTAAAAAACGACCGGGACAGGGGTCGGGAGAGCAGTACTTC. Translation: CSVKKRPGQGSGEQYF.

The chain uses TRBV5-4 and TRBJ2-3; 10 bases are a match to TRBD1. With V trimmed by 3 bases and J by 4 bases, 2 bases remained unmatched. This CDR3 region has 14 residues. CDR1 and CDR2 from the germline V gene are SGHNT and YYREEE (reference sequence). The CDR3 DNA follows: TGTGCCAGCAGCTGGGACAGGGGAGCAGATACGCAGTATTTT. This gives the protein CASSWDRGADTQYF. Together with reference TRBV5-4 and TRBJ2-3, the CDR3 gives the full variable domain: ETGVTQSPTHLIKTRGQQVTLRCSSQSGHNTVSWYQQALGQGPQFIFQYYREEENGRGNFPPRFSGLQFPNYSSELNVNALELDDSALYLCASSWDRGADTQYFGPGTRLTVL.

The J gene is TRBJ2-1, the V gene TRBV7-8; 8 bases fit TRBD2. J lost 5 bases, V lost 4 bases, and 10 bases had no gene match. The germline gives CDR1 SGHVS, CDR2 FQNEAQ. This CDR3 is 16 amino acids long. Written as DNA, the CDR3 is TGTGCCAGCAGCTGGGTGATGGCGGGGGGAAACAATGAGCAGTTCTTC. Protein sequence: CASSWVMAGGNNEQFF.

The V and J genes are TRBV7-9 and TRBJ1-1; 7 nucleotides agree with TRBD1. The ends lost 6 bases at V and 3 bases at J; junction bases unmatched: 10. The CDR3 has 15 amino acids. Germline V gene lookup returns CDR1 SEHNR and CDR2 FQNEAQ (reference sequence). For the CDR3, the DNA is TGTGCCAGCAGTCCTTCCGACAGGGTATACACTGAAGCTTTCTTT. Its protein is CASSPSDRVYTEAFF.

The chain employs TRBV5-1 and TRBJ2-5; 8 nucleotides match TRBD1. CDR1 SGHRS and CDR2 YFSETQ come from the germline V gene. V was pared by 5 bases and J by 5 bases, with 8 bases of the junction left unmatched. CDR3 length: 14 residues. CDR3 nucleotide sequence: TGCGCCAGCAGTCGACTACGGGACAGGGAGACCCAGTACTTC. It is translated as CASSRLRDRETQYF.

The CDR3 is CASGLNNYGYTF. In DNA form, the CDR3 reads TGTGCCAGCGGACTCAACAACTATGGCTACACCTTC. V is TRBV11-1 and J is TRBJ1-2; D not resolved. The CDR3 runs 12 residues. Trimming removed 8 bases from V and 2 bases from J, with 9 bases in between. In germline, CDR1 is SGHAT, CDR2 FQDESV (reference sequence). Variable domain in full (rest from reference TRBV11-1 and TRBJ1-2): EAEVAQSPRYKITEKSQAVAFWCDPISGHATLYWYRQILGQGPELLVQFQDESVVDDSQLPKDRFSAERLKGVDSTLKIQPAELGDSAMYLCASGLNNYGYTFGSGTRLTVV.

V gene TRBV2 combines with J gene TRBJ1-5; TRBD1 matches 7 bases. The CDR3 extends over 14 amino acids. In germline, CDR1 is SNHLY, CDR2 FYNNEI. The trim removed 7 bases at V and 5 bases at J, leaving 8 bases unmatched. The CDR3 DNA sequence: TGTGCCAGCAACCCGACAGGGCCCTATCAGCCCCAGCATTTT. Translated: CASNPTGPYQPQHF.

The rearrangement links TRBV7-3 to TRBJ2-6, with D hard to call. The V gene's germline CDR1 is SGHTA and CDR2 FQGTGA. The CDR3 is made up of 15 amino acids. The ends were cut back, 1 base at V and 0 bases at J, with 4 bases in the middle. The CDR3 coding sequence is TGTGCCAGCAGCTTAAGCAGCTCTGGGGCCAACGTCCTGACTTTC. Translation: CASSLSSSGANVLTF.

The chain joins TRBV7-3 to TRBJ1-6; no reliable D call. Trimming pared 9 bases from V and 11 bases from J, leaving 8 bases between. The CDR3 sequence is 10 residues long. The germline V gene has CDR1 SGHTA and CDR2 FQGTGA. CDR3 DNA sequence: TGTGCCAGTGATGGGCCACCCCTCCACTTT. Amino acids: CASDGPPLHF.

The V call is TRBV9, the J call TRBJ1-5, with no clear D. The CDR3 extends over 15 amino acids. Germline CDR1 reads SGDLS; CDR2 reads YYNGEE. Trimming took off 2 bases at V and 0 bases at J, with 9 bases between the two ends. CDR3: CASSVGGRSNQPQHF. The CDR3 DNA is TGTGCCAGCAGCGTGGGAGGTCGTAGCAATCAGCCCCAGCATTTT. The complete variable domain, with remaining parts taken from reference TRBV9 and TRBJ1-5, reads DSGVTQTPKHLITATGQRVTLRCSPRSGDLSVYWYQQSLDQGLQFLIQYYNGEERAKGNILERFSAQQFPDLHSELNLSSLELGDSALYFCASSVGGRSNQPQHFGDGTRLSIL.

The chain combines TRBV2 with TRBJ2-1, with a possible D match to TRBD1 (5 bases). CDR1 is SNHLY, CDR2 FYNNEI, per germline. Trimming pared 3 bases from V and 4 bases from J, leaving 7 bases between. The CDR3 loop spans 13 amino acids. The CDR3 reads CASSEGQYNEQFF. The CDR3 DNA reads as TGTGCCAGCAGTGAGGGGCAGTACAATGAGCAGTTCTTC.

The CDR3 nucleotides are TGTGCCAGCAGCGATCGGGACAGGGGAAAAACGGGGGGGCGGGGGAGCACCGGGGAGCTGTTTTTT. Translation: CASSDRDRGKTGGRGSTGELFF. The chain links TRBV9 to TRBJ2-2, with 10 bases identical to TRBD1. This CDR3 comprises 22 residues. V was pared by 3 bases and J by 4 bases, with 24 bases of the junction left unmatched. The germline V gene encodes CDR1 SGDLS and CDR2 YYNGEE. Full variable domain (rest looked up from reference TRBV9 and TRBJ2-2): DSGVTQTPKHLITATGQRVTLRCSPRSGDLSVYWYQQSLDQGLQFLIQYYNGEERAKGNILERFSAQQFPDLHSELNLSSLELGDSALYFCASSDRDRGKTGGRGSTGELFFGEGSRLTVL.

The chain uses TRBV6-6 and TRBJ1-1; 9 bases are shared with TRBD1. There are 13 residues in the CDR3. Trimming cost V 10 bases and J 4 bases; bases outside gene matches: 7. Germline CDR1 is MNHNY and CDR2 is SVGAGI (reference sequence). The CDR3 region has the DNA TGTGCCACCGGGACAGGGTTTGTCACTGAAGCTTTCTTT. Encoded protein: CATGTGFVTEAFF.

This sequence joins TRBV5-1 and TRBJ2-1; a weak D match, TRBD1 (6 bases). Germline assignment: CDR1 SGHRS and CDR2 YFSETQ. V was cut by 0 bases and J by 8 bases, with 15 bases left in between. The CDR3 spans 15 residues. The CDR3 reads CASSLGLTGKDEQFF. CDR3 sequence (DNA): TGCGCCAGCAGCTTGGGATTAACAGGGAAGGATGAGCAGTTCTTC.

In its sample, this clone was seen a few times. This rearrangement joins TRBV6-6 to TRBJ2-7, with a tentative D call TRBD2 (5 bases). The CDR3 covers 16 residues. Trimming removed 0 bases at V and 6 bases at J, with 18 bases between. The germline V gene has CDR1 MNHNY and CDR2 SVGAGI (reference sequence). CDR3 region: CASSYSYRGSLGEQYF. The CDR3 DNA reads as TGTGCCAGCAGTTACTCCTACCGGGGTTCCTTGGGCGAGCAGTACTTC.

The J gene is TRBJ1-1, the V gene TRBV29-1, with TRBD1 identical over 7 bases. CDR1 SQVTM and CDR2 ANQGSEA come from the germline V gene. The V and J ends lost 5 bases and 0 bases, in that order; junction bases with no gene match: 12. The CDR3 is 16 amino acids. CDR3 coding DNA: TGCAGCGTTCTCGGACAGGCATTTTTCATGAACACTGAAGCTTTCTTT. Encoded protein: CSVLGQAFFMNTEAFF.

The chain is built from TRBV2 and TRBJ1-1; maybe TRBD1 (5 bases). The CDR3 runs 11 residues. Germline V gives CDR1 SNHLY, CDR2 FYNNEI. Trimming took off 4 bases at V and 10 bases at J, with 10 bases between the two ends. CDR3 in amino acids: CASSAGGGAFF. The CDR3 nucleotides read TGTGCCAGCAGTGCGGGGGGAGGAGCTTTCTTT.

For this clone: Compared with germline, one end of the junction differs, possibly owing to a read error. V and J are TRBV4-1 and TRBJ1-5; weak D call: TRBD1 (5 bases). CDR3 length equals 17 residues. CDR1 and CDR2 from the germline V gene are MGHRA and YSYEKL. The CDR3 protein is CASGQLLRTLTDQPQHF. The CDR3, as DNA: TGCGCCAGCGGCCAGCTCTTAAGGACCTTGACAGATCAGCCCCAGCATTTT.

V usage is TRBV4-1 and J usage is TRBJ2-2, with TRBD2 matching over 7 bases. Germline CDR1 and CDR2: MGHRA and YSYEKL. Trimming removed 4 bases from V and 4 bases from J; junction bases left unmatched: 6. The CDR3 runs 15 residues. The DNA for the CDR3 is TGCGCCAGCAGCCCGGTTTGGACTAGCACCGGGGAGCTGTTTTTT. Translation: CASSPVWTSTGELFF.